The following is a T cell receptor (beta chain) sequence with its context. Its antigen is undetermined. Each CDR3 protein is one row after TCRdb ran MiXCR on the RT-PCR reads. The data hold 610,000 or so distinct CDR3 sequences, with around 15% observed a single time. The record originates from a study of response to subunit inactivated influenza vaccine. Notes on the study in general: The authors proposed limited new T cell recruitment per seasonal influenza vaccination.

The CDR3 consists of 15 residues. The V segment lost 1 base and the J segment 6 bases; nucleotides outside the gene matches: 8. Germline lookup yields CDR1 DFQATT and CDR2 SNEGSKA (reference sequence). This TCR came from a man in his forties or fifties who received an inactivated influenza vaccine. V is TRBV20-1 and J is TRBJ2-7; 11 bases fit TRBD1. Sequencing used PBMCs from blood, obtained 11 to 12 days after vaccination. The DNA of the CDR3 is TGCAGTGCTAGAGGAGGTTGGACAGGGGGCGTCGAGCAGTACTTC. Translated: CSARGGWTGGVEQYF.